This entry features one TCR beta chain sequence. Time point of the sample: persistent/refractory GD, antithyroid drugs over 5 years with positive TRAb. Researchers made the TCR library from RNA that was extracted from PBMCs. EDTA tubes received about 8.2 milliliters of drawn peripheral blood. The sample comes from a study of regulatory T cells in long-lasting Graves disease. The CDR3 loop spans 14 amino acids. In germline, CDR1 is MDHEN, CDR2 SYDVKM. Trimming cost V 3 bases and J 5 bases, with 11 bases left between them. Building the TCR beta libraries relied on iRepertoire HTBI primers, and CDR3 regions underwent Arm-PCR. Original handling: Sequenced samples collectively carried around 60 TRBV and approximately 15 TRBJ segments. TCRdb recomputed calls from the multiplex PCR reads with MiXCR, one row per CDR3 protein. TCRdb's processing, not the study's, gives the V and J calls here. Of a few hundred thousand distinct CDR3 sequences in the sample, approximately 25% were seen once.

The TCR comes from a middle-aged woman with Graves disease. The gene calls are TRBV28 and TRBJ2-1, with a possible D match to TRBD1 (5 bases). The sample consisted of peripheral blood mononuclear cells (PBMCs), taken when the disease was refractory, from a patient treated with antithyroid drugs. CDR3 amino acids: CASSFRTRDNEQFF. In DNA form, the CDR3 reads TGTGCCAGCAGTTTCCGAACCAGGGACAATGAGCAGTTCTTC.